The 8 T cell receptor beta chains below were found in one sample sequenced in a study of T-cell reconstitution after alpha-beta-depleted transplantation in children. Preparation of the TCRbeta library was carried out with unique molecular identifiers. TCRdb re-derived calls from the PCR reads in MiXCR, one entry per CDR3 protein. Here the sample spans around 450,000 distinct CDR3 sequences, about 17% being singletons. Sequenced material: PBMCs, mostly from graft donor cells, taken 360 days after TCRalphabeta/CD19-depleted stem cell transplant. The receptor set was obtained from a boy in the first two years of life who had a stem cell transplant for Wiskott-Aldrich syndrome, so the T cells may come from the graft donor.

This clonotype was picked up many times. The V gene is TRBV4-3, the J gene TRBJ2-3; perhaps TRBD2 as D (6 bases). Trimming stripped 5 bases from V and 3 bases from J, with 18 bases between. The CDR3 length is 16 residues. CDR1 and CDR2 (germline): LGHNA, YSLEER. The CDR3 region is CASSFELPGGTDTQYF. The CDR3 DNA reads TGCGCCAGCAGCTTTGAACTCCCCGGGGGAACAGATACGCAGTATTTT.

This clonotype has a handful of counts. The gene calls are TRBV29-1 and TRBJ2-1, with a weak D call TRBD1 (5 bases). The germline V and J ends were trimmed by 4 bases and 1 base, with 11 bases remaining between them. Germline CDR1 and CDR2: SQVTM and ANQGSEA. CDR3 size: 14 residues. CDR3 DNA sequence: TGCAGCGTTGCTCGGGCAGGGTCCTACAATGAGCAGTTCTTC. Protein sequence: CSVARAGSYNEQFF.

The gene calls are TRBV27 and TRBJ1-1; no firm D call. Trimming cost V 4 bases and J 3 bases, with 12 bases left between them. Germline CDR1 MNHEY, CDR2 SMNVEV (reference sequence). CDR3 size: 14 residues. The CDR3 sequence: CASSSQVAYTEAFF. Here the CDR3 DNA reads TGTGCCAGCAGTTCGCAGGTGGCCTACACTGAAGCTTTCTTT.

J is TRBJ2-5 and V is TRBV9; TRBD2 is a possible D gene (5 bases). V was shortened by 4 bases and J by 3 bases, with 16 bases between the two germline ends. The CDR3 has 15 amino acids. Germline CDR1 SGDLS, CDR2 YYNGEE. The CDR3 nucleotides are TGTGCCAGCAGCCCCCCGCTGACTACTGAAGAGACCCAGTACTTC. The encoded protein is CASSPPLTTEETQYF.

This clonotype occurred a few times. This chain connects TRBV9 to TRBJ2-7; D is unclear. The CDR3 extends over 16 amino acids. Germline assignment: CDR1 SGDLS and CDR2 YYNGEE. V dropped 0 bases and J dropped 4 bases, with 17 bases sitting between them. CDR3 DNA: TGTGCCAGCAGCGTAGCTCCCATGCATACCCTTTACGAGCAGTACTTC. It specifies CASSVAPMHTLYEQYF.

The rearrangement uses TRBV12-3 or TRBV12-4 and TRBJ1-1; D is uncertain. The CDR3 has 15 residues. The V end lost 6 bases, the J end lost 4 bases, and 18 bases lay between the germline ends. In nucleotides, the CDR3 is TGTGCCAGCAGGTATACGGAGGCAGGCCTCACTGAAGCTTTCTTT. It encodes CASRYTEAGLTEAFF.

This clonotype was seen a few times. V usage is TRBV12-3 or TRBV12-4 and J usage is TRBJ1-1; 7 bases match TRBD1. V was pared by 2 bases and J by 7 bases, with 7 bases of the junction left unmatched. The CDR3 is 14 residues long. This CDR3 is CASSLYRQGVEAFF. CDR3 sequence (DNA): TGTGCCAGCAGTTTATATAGGCAGGGGGTTGAAGCTTTCTTT.

There are a few counts of this clonotype. The rearrangement uses TRBV7-2 and TRBJ2-7; tentatively, D is TRBD1 or TRBD2 (6 bases each). Per germline, CDR1 SGHTA and CDR2 FQGNSA. Trimming took off 2 bases at V and 5 bases at J, with 19 bases between the two ends. There are 16 residues in the CDR3. The CDR3 bases are TGTGCCAGCAGCTTAATACTTGGGGGGCGCAGGGACGAGCAGTACTTC. Encoded protein: CASSLILGGRRDEQYF.